A single sample gave rise to the 19 T cell receptor beta chains below, sequenced in a study of Ad26.COV2.S vaccination and SARS-CoV-2 variants. The sample's treatment: some 19 received Ad26.COV2.S at low or high dose, single or two shots; 5 received placebo; per-sample allocation not given. Following the first vaccine or placebo injection, samples were taken on day 63. Sequencing was performed with immunoSEQ multiplex PCR; in TCRdb, only in-frame clones are kept and a portion is missing. In the table there are a few hundred thousand clones, 80% to 95% of which are singletons. Material: peripheral blood, obtained in a trial of Ad26.COV2.S vaccine versus placebo. The origin of the receptors is a person between 18 and 59 years old who received the Ad26.COV2.S COVID-19 vaccine or a placebo.

This clone is a singleton in its sample. The rearrangement joins TRBV30 to TRBJ2-2; 9 positions agree with TRBD2. The CDR3 extends over 16 amino acids. The V and J ends lost 2 bases and 6 bases, in that order; junction bases with no gene match: 10. CDR1 is GTSNPN, CDR2 SVGIG, per germline (reference sequence). CDR3 nucleotides: TGTGCCTGGAGTATCCCTCGCGGGGGGGTTTCCGGGGAGCTGTTTTTT. Amino acids: CAWSIPRGGVSGELFF.

This chain connects TRBV7-6 to TRBJ2-5; 8 nucleotides agree with TRBD2. The CDR3 has 15 residues. After removal of 7 bases from V and 3 bases from J, the junction contained 10 bases not matched to a gene. CDR1 SGHVS and CDR2 FNYEAQ come from the germline V gene. The DNA for the CDR3 is TGTGCCAGCACAGGAACGGGAGGGCCGGAAGAGACCCAGTACTTC. Its protein product is CASTGTGGPEETQYF.

The gene calls are TRBV7-8 and TRBJ1-2; maybe TRBD1 (5 bases). This CDR3 has 14 amino acids. CDR1 and CDR2 from the germline V gene are SGHVS and FQNEAQ. The V and J ends lost 7 bases and 0 bases respectively, with 12 bases between them. The CDR3 sequence: CASKGEPANYGYTF. The CDR3, as DNA: TGTGCCAGCAAAGGGGAGCCGGCTAACTATGGCTACACCTTC.

The rearrangement uses TRBV14 and TRBJ2-1, with D perhaps TRBD2 (6 bases). Per germline, CDR1 SGHDN and CDR2 FVKESK. This CDR3 spans 15 amino acids. V shed 2 bases and J shed 3 bases, with 11 bases lying between them. The CDR3 region is CASSQLGSRYNEQFF. In DNA form, the CDR3 reads TGTGCCAGCAGCCAACTCGGGAGCCGCTACAATGAGCAGTTCTTC.

The chain uses TRBV5-1 and TRBJ2-3; possibly TRBD1 for D (6 bases). CDR3 size: 13 residues. The V end lost 4 bases, the J end lost 2 bases, and 8 bases lay between the germline ends. The germline gives CDR1 SGHRS, CDR2 YFSETQ. CDR3 residues: CASSRGHTDTQYF. The CDR3 DNA is TGCGCCAGCAGCCGGGGACACACAGATACGCAGTATTTT.

The rearrangement links TRBV7-9 to TRBJ2-3; 9 nucleotides line up with TRBD2. The V gene's germline CDR1 is SEHNR and CDR2 FQNEAQ (reference sequence). The ends lost 1 base at V and 9 bases at J; junction bases unmatched: 5. The CDR3 has 14 amino acids. DNA of the CDR3: TGTGCCAGCAGCTTAGGCGGGAGGGCCGACACGCAGTATTTT. Protein: CASSLGGRADTQYF.

This chain uses TRBV5-1 with TRBJ1-1; 7 bases are shared with TRBD1. CDR3 size: 15 residues. V lost 4 bases, J lost 4 bases, and 10 bases stayed unmatched. The germline CDR1 and CDR2 sequences are SGHRS and YFSETQ. The CDR3 DNA is TGCGCCAGCAGCAGCTCCGGGACAGAATTCACTGAAGCTTTCTTT. Translation: CASSSSGTEFTEAFF.

The chain couples TRBV6-6 to TRBJ1-2; possible D gene TRBD1, 6 bases. With 2 bases removed from V and 7 bases from J, the gap between germline ends came to 14 bases. Looked up from germline, CDR1 is MNHNY and CDR2 is SVGAGI (reference sequence). This CDR3 comprises 14 residues. CDR3 nucleotide sequence: TGTGCCAGCAGTTACGTAACAGGGCTTCTTGGCTACACCTTC. Its protein is CASSYVTGLLGYTF.

The V and J genes are TRBV5-1 and TRBJ1-2; 11 nucleotides match TRBD1. Trimming at V came to 4 bases and at J to 8 bases, leaving 10 bases not matched to a gene. The V gene's germline CDR1 is SGHRS and CDR2 YFSETQ. CDR3 size: 15 residues. CDR3 nucleotides: TGCGCCAGCAGCCAAAGGACAGGGGGCCCCGTGGGCTACACCTTC. Protein: CASSQRTGGPVGYTF.

The chain joins TRBV7-2 to TRBJ2-1; 8 positions agree with TRBD2. Per germline, CDR1 SGHTA and CDR2 FQGNSA. This CDR3 has 14 amino acids. The trim removed 3 bases at V and 7 bases at J, leaving 5 bases unmatched. The CDR3 coding sequence is TGTGCCAGCAGCTTTACGGGAGGGCGGAATGAGCAGTTCTTC. It translates to CASSFTGGRNEQFF.

The CDR3, as DNA: TGTGCCAGCAGCTCCTTCGGCGGCGGCGTTCAGGAAAAACTGTTTTTT. Its translation is CASSSFGGGVQEKLFF. This sequence joins TRBV11-2 and TRBJ1-4; no reliable D call. Trimming stripped 4 bases from V and 8 bases from J, with 20 bases between. This CDR3 has 16 residues. Germline lookup yields CDR1 SGHAT and CDR2 FQNNGV. The full variable domain, its missing parts supplied by reference TRBV11-2 and TRBJ1-4, is EAGVAQSPRYKIIEKRQSVAFWCNPISGHATLYWYQQILGQGPKLLIQFQNNGVVDDSQLPKDRFSAERLKGVDSTLKIQPAKLEDSAVYLCASSSFGGGVQEKLFFGSGTQLSVL.

The chain joins TRBV7-8 to TRBJ2-1; 7 bases match TRBD1. The CDR3 is 16 amino acids. The V segment lost 3 bases and the J segment 7 bases; nucleotides outside the gene matches: 12. Germline CDR1 reads SGHVS; CDR2 reads FQNEAQ. CDR3 bases: TGTGCCAGCAGCTTGCCCGGACAGGCCTTACTAAATGAGCAGTTCTTC. Protein: CASSLPGQALLNEQFF.

V gene TRBV19 combines with J gene TRBJ2-7; possibly TRBD2 for D (5 bases). This CDR3 spans 15 amino acids. Germline lookup yields CDR1 LNHDA and CDR2 SQIVND (reference sequence). Trimming stripped 3 bases from V and 0 bases from J, with 12 bases between. In nucleotides, the CDR3 is TGTGCCAGTAGTATGATAGCGCGGAGCTCCTACGAGCAGTACTTC. This sequence encodes CASSMIARSSYEQYF.

The CDR3 DNA is TGTGCCAGTAGTAACAACACCTACGAGCAGTACTTC. Translating gives CASSNNTYEQYF. V and J are TRBV19 and TRBJ2-7, with no clear D. Germline-derived CDR1 and CDR2 are LNHDA and SQIVND (reference sequence). V was clipped by 4 bases and J by 2 bases, with 6 bases between them. The CDR3 spans 12 residues.

The J gene is TRBJ2-2, the V gene TRBV7-9; 7 positions match TRBD1. CDR3 size: 15 residues. After removal of 4 bases from V and 2 bases from J, the junction contained 4 bases not matched to a gene. CDR1 is SEHNR, CDR2 FQNEAQ, per germline (reference sequence). DNA of the CDR3: TGTGCCAGCAGCTCCCGGACAGGAAACACCGGGGAGCTGTTTTTT. Residues: CASSSRTGNTGELFF.

The chain employs TRBV24-1 and TRBJ2-3, with D perhaps TRBD2 (5 bases). Trimming removed 3 bases from V and 0 bases from J, with 12 bases in between. Germline values: CDR1 KGHDR, CDR2 SFDVKD. CDR3 length equals 16 residues. The DNA of the CDR3 is TGTGCCACCAGTGATAAGACTCGGACTAGCACAGATACGCAGTATTTT. Translation: CATSDKTRTSTDTQYF.

V and J are TRBV18 and TRBJ1-2, with a possible D match to TRBD1 (5 bases). The germline CDR1 and CDR2 sequences are KGHSH and LQKENI. CDR3 length: 13 residues. V lost 2 bases to trimming and J lost 4 bases, with 8 bases between them. The CDR3 spells CASSPNGGYGYTF. The CDR3 DNA sequence: TGTGCCAGCTCACCAAACGGGGGCTATGGCTACACCTTC.

This chain links TRBV9 with TRBJ2-2; D remains ambiguous. Deletions cut 3 bases from V and 3 bases from J, with 9 bases between. In germline, CDR1 is SGDLS, CDR2 YYNGEE. The CDR3 runs to 14 residues. CDR3 DNA: TGTGCCAGCAGCGATAGGATTCACACCGGGGAGCTGTTTTTT. Residues: CASSDRIHTGELFF.

The gene calls are TRBV14 and TRBJ2-3, with D uncertain. The CDR3 loop spans 15 amino acids. V was trimmed by 2 bases and J by 5 bases, leaving 14 bases between them. Germline V gene sequence: CDR1 SGHDN, CDR2 FVKESK. Here the CDR3 reads CASSQFQDPRDTQYF. Here the CDR3 DNA reads TGTGCCAGCAGCCAATTTCAGGATCCCAGAGATACGCAGTATTTT.